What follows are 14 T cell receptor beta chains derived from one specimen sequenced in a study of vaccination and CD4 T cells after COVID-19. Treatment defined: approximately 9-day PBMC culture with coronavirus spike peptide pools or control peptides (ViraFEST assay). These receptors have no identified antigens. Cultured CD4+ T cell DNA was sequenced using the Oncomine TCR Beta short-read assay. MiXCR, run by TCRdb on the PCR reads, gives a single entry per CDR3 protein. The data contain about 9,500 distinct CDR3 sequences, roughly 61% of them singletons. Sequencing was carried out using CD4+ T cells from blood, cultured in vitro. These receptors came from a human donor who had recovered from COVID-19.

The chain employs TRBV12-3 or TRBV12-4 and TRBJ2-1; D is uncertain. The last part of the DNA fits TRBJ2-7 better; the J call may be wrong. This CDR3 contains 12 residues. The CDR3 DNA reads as TGTGCCAGCAGTTTGTGGGCCTACGAGCAGTACTTC. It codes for CASSLWAYEQYF.

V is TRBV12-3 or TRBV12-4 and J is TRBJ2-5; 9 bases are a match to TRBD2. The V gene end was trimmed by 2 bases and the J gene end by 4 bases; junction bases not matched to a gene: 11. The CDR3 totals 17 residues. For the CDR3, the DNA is TGTGCCAGCAGTTTATCCAGTTGGCTAGCGGGATCAGAGACCCAGTACTTC. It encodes CASSLSSWLAGSETQYF.

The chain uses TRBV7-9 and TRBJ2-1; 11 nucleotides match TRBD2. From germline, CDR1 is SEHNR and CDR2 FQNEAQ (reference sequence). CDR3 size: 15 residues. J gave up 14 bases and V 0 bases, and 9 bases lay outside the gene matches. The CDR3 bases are TGTGCCAGCAGCTTAGCTATAGCGGGAGGGCCTGATGAGTTCTTC. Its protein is CASSLAIAGGPDEFF. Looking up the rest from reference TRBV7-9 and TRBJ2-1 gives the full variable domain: DTGVSQNPRHKITKRGQNVTFRCDPISEHNRLYWYRQTLGQGPEFLTYFQNEAQLEKSRLLSDRFSAERPKGSFSTLEIQRTEQGDSAMYLCASSLAIAGGPDEFFGPGTRLTVL.

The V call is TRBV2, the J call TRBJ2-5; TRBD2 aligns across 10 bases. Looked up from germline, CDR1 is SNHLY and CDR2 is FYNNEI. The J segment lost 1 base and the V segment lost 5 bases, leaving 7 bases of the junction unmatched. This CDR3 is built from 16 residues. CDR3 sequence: CASSKTSGTVQETQYF. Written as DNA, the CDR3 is TGTGCCAGCAGTAAAACTAGCGGGACAGTCCAAGAGACCCAGTACTTC.

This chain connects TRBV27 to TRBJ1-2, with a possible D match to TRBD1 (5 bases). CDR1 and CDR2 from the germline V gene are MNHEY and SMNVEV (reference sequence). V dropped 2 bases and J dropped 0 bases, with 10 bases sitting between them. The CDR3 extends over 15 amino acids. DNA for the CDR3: TGTGCCAGCAGTTTAAGACAGCCATCTAACTATGGCTACACCTTC. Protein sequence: CASSLRQPSNYGYTF.

CDR3 in DNA: TGTGCCAGCAGTCACCGGACAGTTTACACAGATACGCAGTATTTT. Translation: CASSHRTVYTDTQYF. V gene TRBV6-1 combines with J gene TRBJ2-3; a weak D match, TRBD1 (6 bases). Trimming cost V 5 bases and J 2 bases, with 14 bases left between them. CDR1 and CDR2 (germline): MNHNS, SASEGT. This CDR3 contains 15 residues.

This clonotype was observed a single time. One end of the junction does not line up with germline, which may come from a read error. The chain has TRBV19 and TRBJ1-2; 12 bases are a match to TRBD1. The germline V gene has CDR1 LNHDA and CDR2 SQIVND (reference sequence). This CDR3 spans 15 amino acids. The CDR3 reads CASKPRDRGLYGYTF. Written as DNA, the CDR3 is TGTGCCAGTAAGCCCCGGGACAGGGGGCTCTATGGCTACACCTTT.

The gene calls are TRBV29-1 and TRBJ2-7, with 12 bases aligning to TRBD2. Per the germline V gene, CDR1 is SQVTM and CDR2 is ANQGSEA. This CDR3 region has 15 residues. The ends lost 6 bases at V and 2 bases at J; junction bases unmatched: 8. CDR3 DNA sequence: TGCAGCGTGGGGGGACTAGCGGGTCTCCCCTACGAGCAGTACTTC. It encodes CSVGGLAGLPYEQYF.

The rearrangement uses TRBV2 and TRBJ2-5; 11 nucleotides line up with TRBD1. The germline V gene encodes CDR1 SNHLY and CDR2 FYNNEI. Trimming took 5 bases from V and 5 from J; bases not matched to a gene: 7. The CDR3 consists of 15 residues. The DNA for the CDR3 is TGTGCCAGCAGTCCGGACAGGGGGCGAGGGGAGACCCAGTACTTC. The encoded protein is CASSPDRGRGETQYF.

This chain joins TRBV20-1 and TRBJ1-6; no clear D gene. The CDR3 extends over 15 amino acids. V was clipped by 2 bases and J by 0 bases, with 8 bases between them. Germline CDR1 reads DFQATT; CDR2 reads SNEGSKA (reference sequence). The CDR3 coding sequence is TGCAGTGCTAGACTTGAGAGCTCCTATAATTCACCCCTCCACTTT. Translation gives CSARLESSYNSPLHF.

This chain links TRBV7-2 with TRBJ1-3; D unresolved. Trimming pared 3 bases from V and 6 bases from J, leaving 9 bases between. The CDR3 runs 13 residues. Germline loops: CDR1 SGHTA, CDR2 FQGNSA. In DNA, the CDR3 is TGTGCCAGCAGCTTTAGGAGGGAAAACACCATATATTTT. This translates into CASSFRRENTIYF.

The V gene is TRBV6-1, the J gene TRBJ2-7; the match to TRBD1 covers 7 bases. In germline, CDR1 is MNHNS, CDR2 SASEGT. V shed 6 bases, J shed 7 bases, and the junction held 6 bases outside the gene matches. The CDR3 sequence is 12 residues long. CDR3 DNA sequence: TGTGCCAGCAGGGGGACAGTCGGAGAGCAGTACTTC. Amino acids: CASRGTVGEQYF.

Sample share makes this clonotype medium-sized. The CDR3 reads CSARDDRGHTEAFF. In DNA form, the CDR3 reads TGCAGTGCTAGAGATGACAGGGGGCACACTGAAGCTTTCTTT. The chain couples TRBV20-1 to TRBJ1-1; 10 nucleotides agree with TRBD1. The CDR3 is made up of 14 amino acids. Germline CDR1 DFQATT, CDR2 SNEGSKA (reference sequence). V was clipped by 0 bases and J by 3 bases; unmatched bases: 1.

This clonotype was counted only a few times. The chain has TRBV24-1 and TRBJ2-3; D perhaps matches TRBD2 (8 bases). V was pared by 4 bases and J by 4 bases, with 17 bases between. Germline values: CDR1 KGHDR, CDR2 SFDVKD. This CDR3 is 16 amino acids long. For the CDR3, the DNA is TGTGCCACCAGTGACCAGGGACTAGGGGGCTCAGATACGCAGTATTTT. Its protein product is CATSDQGLGGSDTQYF.